This T cell receptor (beta chain) came from a study of resident and recirculating memory T cells in vitiligo. Only in-frame clones appear in the TCRdb table, and some are missing; sequencing was by immunoSEQ multiplex PCR. The sample has 40,000 to 45,000 clones, roughly 91% seen once. Germline V CDR1 and CDR2: MNHNS, SASEGT. The CDR3 has 14 residues. Losses at the gene ends were 9 bases for V and 2 bases for J; bases not matched to a gene: 2. Sequenced sample: blood. The V gene is TRBV6-1, the J gene TRBJ2-2; TRBD1 matches 11 bases. The receptor comes from a male donor with vitiligo. The CDR3 loop reads CARGTGGNTGELFF. CDR3 nucleotides: TGTGCCAGGGGGACAGGGGGAAACACCGGGGAGCTGTTTTTT.